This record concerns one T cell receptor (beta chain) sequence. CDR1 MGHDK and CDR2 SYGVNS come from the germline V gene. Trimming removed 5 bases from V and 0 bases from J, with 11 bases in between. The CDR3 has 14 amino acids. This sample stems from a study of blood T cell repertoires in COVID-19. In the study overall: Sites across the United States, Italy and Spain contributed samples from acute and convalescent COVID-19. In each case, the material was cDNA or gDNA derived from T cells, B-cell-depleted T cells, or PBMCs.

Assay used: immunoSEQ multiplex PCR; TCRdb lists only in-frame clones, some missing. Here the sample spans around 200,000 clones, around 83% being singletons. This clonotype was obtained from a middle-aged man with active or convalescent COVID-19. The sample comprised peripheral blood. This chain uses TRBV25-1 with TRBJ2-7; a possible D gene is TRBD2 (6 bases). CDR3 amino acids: CASSRAGSSYEQYF. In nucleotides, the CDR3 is TGTGCCAGCAGTAGGGCGGGGTCCTCCTACGAGCAGTACTTC.